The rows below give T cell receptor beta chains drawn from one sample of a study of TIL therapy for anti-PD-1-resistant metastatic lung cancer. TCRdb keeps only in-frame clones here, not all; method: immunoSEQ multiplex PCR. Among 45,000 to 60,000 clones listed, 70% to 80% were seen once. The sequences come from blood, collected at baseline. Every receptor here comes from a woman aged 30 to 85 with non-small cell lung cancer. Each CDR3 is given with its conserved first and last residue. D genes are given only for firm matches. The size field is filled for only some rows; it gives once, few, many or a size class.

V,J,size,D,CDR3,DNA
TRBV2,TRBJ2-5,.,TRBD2,CASSEGSWTSGRAQETQYF,TGTGCCAGCAGTGAAGGCTCTTGGACTAGCGGGAGGGCCCAAGAGACCCAGTACTTC
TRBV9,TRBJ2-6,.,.,CASSHLWGDSGANVLTF,TGTGCCAGCAGCCACCTATGGGGGGACTCTGGGGCCAACGTCCTGACTTTC
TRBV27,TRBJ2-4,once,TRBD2,CASRASGSKNIQYF,TGTGCCAGCAGGGCTAGCGGGTCCAAAAACATTCAGTACTTC
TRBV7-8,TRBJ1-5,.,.,CASSLSSNQPQHF,TGTGCCAGCAGCTTGAGTAGCAATCAGCCCCAGCATTTT
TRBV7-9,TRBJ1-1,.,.,CASRPRVNTEAFF,TGTGCCAGCAGACCGCGGGTGAACACTGAAGCTTTCTTT
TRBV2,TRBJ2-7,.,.,CASSEFDEQYF,TGTGCCAGCAGTGAATTCGACGAGCAGTACTTC
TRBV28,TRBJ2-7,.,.,CASSLTIRWAGILSYEQYF,TGTGCCAGCAGTTTAACTATCCGGTGGGCGGGAATATTGTCTTACGAGCAGTACTTC
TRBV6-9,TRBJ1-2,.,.,CASSYVKNANYGYTF,TGTGCCAGCAGTTACGTCAAGAATGCTAACTATGGCTACACCTTC
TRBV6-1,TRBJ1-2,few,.,CASRGQANYGYTF,TGTGCCAGCAGGGGTCAGGCTAACTATGGCTACACCTTC
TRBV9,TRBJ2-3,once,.,CASSISPGARTDTQYF,TGTGCCAGCAGCATATCCCCGGGGGCCCGCACAGATACGCAGTATTTT
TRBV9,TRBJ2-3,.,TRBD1,CASSATSGTGADTQYF,TGTGCCAGCAGCGCCACCTCCGGGACAGGGGCAGATACGCAGTATTTT
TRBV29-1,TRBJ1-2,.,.,CSVESAGFNYGYTF,TGCAGCGTTGAATCGGCAGGATTTAACTATGGCTACACCTTC
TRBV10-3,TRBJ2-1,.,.,CAISESWAGVDNEQFF,TGTGCCATCAGTGAGTCATGGGCAGGGGTAGACAATGAGCAGTTCTTC
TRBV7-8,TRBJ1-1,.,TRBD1,CASSFSGQGSGTEAFF,TGTGCCAGCAGCTTCTCGGGACAGGGGTCGGGGACTGAAGCTTTCTTT
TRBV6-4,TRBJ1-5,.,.,CASSEMGELNQPQHF,TGTGCCAGCAGTGAGATGGGGGAACTCAATCAGCCCCAGCATTTT
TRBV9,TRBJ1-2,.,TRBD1,CASSGPRDSYGYTF,TGTGCCAGCAGCGGACCCCGGGACAGCTATGGCTACACCTTC
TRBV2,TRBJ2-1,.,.,CASRGGLDNEQFF,TGTGCCAGCAGGGGTGGTCTCGACAATGAGCAGTTCTTC
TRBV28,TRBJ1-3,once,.,CASSSGAGNTIYF,TGTGCCAGCAGTTCAGGGGCTGGAAACACCATATATTTT
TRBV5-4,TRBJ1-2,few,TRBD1,CASSLLLPQGAGGYTF,TGTGCCAGCAGCTTGCTCCTCCCACAGGGGGCAGGTGGCTACACCTTC
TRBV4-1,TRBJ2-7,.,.,CASSGQFPEQYF,TGCGCCAGCAGCGGACAGTTCCCCGAGCAGTACTTC
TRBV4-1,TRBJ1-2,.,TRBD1,CASSQVGQNYGYTF,TGCGCCAGCAGCCAAGTGGGACAGAACTATGGCTACACCTTC
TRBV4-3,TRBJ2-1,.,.,CASSQGRVVDSYNEQFF,TGCGCCAGCAGCCAAGGGAGGGTTGTTGACTCCTACAATGAGCAGTTCTTC